Below are 17 T cell receptor beta chains sequenced from a single sample in a study of PD-1 blockade in classical Hodgkin lymphoma. Time point indicated: cycle 4 day 1 (C4D1), after more than five weeks of nivolumab. Each patient experienced a relapse that followed autologous stem cell transplantation, and brentuximab vedotin exposure varied. Sequencing was performed with immunoSEQ multiplex PCR; in TCRdb, only in-frame clones are kept and a portion is missing. This table has over 50,000 clones, approximately 86% appearing once. Sequencing was performed on peripheral blood mononuclear cells (PBMCs), taken before the fourth cycle of nivolumab. The receptor source for this set is a human donor with classical Hodgkin lymphoma.

V is TRBV9 and J is TRBJ2-3, with 10 bases identical to TRBD1. CDR1 is SGDLS, CDR2 YYNGEE, per germline. V dropped 0 bases and J dropped 6; count of bases not matched to a gene: 16. CDR3 length: 19 residues. The CDR3 region has the DNA TGTGCCAGCAGCGTAGAAGGGGGACAGGGGTTAGGTCTAAGGGATACGCAGTATTTT. This encodes CASSVEGGQGLGLRDTQYF.

The V gene is TRBV6-6, the J gene TRBJ2-1; tentatively, D is TRBD2 (6 bases). Trimming shortened V by 5 bases and J by 8 bases, and 19 bases separated the two germline ends. The CDR3 is 15 residues long. From germline, CDR1 is MNHNY and CDR2 SVGAGI (reference sequence). CDR3: CASSIGTGISDEQFF. Written as DNA, the CDR3 is TGTGCCAGCAGTATTGGGACTGGAATCTCGGATGAGCAGTTCTTC.

This chain connects TRBV29-1 to TRBJ1-1; D not resolved. V was trimmed by 5 bases and J by 4 bases, leaving 14 bases between them. Germline-derived CDR1 and CDR2 are SQVTM and ANQGSEA. The length of the CDR3 is 13 residues. The CDR3 is CSVTPSGLTEAFF. CDR3 nucleotide sequence: TGCAGCGTTACCCCCTCCGGGCTCACTGAAGCTTTCTTT. The complete variable domain, with remaining parts taken from reference TRBV29-1 and TRBJ1-1, reads SAVISQKPSRDICQRGTSLTIQCQVDSQVTMMFWYRQQPGQSLTLIATANQGSEATYESGFVIDKFPISRPNLTFSTLTVSNMSPEDSSIYLCSVTPSGLTEAFFGQGTRLTVV.

This chain uses TRBV11-2 with TRBJ2-7; D is possibly TRBD2 (7 bases). CDR1 and CDR2 from the germline V gene are SGHAT and FQNNGV. V shed 1 base and J shed 2 bases, with 15 bases lying between them. The CDR3 extends over 16 amino acids. The CDR3 DNA is TGTGCCAGCAGCTTAGGGGGCGGGGGCCTTACCTACGAGCAGTACTTC. Its protein is CASSLGGGGLTYEQYF.

CDR3 amino acids: CASSAAGDTQYF. In DNA form, the CDR3 reads TGTGCCAGCAGCGCCGCAGGGGATACGCAGTATTTT. The chain links TRBV7-9 to TRBJ2-3, with D perhaps TRBD1 (5 bases). Trimming removed 5 bases at V and 6 bases at J, with 9 bases between. The CDR3 has 12 amino acids. Germline V gene sequence: CDR1 SEHNR, CDR2 FQNEAQ (reference sequence).

CDR3 coding DNA: TGCGCCAGCAGCTTGGCCGGGGGGGCAGCAGAAGCTTTCTTT. This sequence encodes CASSLAGGAAEAFF. The chain joins TRBV5-1 to TRBJ1-1; perhaps TRBD1 as D (6 bases). V shed 0 bases and J shed 8 bases, with 14 bases lying between them. Germline CDR1 SGHRS, CDR2 YFSETQ. The CDR3 runs 14 residues.

CDR3 sequence: CASREQVYGYTF. CDR3 nucleotide sequence: TGTGCCAGCAGGGAACAGGTCTATGGCTACACCTTC. The chain joins TRBV28 to TRBJ1-2; D may be TRBD1 (5 bases). This CDR3 spans 12 amino acids. Germline V gene data show CDR1 as MDHEN and CDR2 as SYDVKM. V was shortened by 6 bases and J by 4 bases, with 9 bases between the two germline ends.

The chain has TRBV7-3 and TRBJ2-2, with unresolved D. Trimming took 2 bases from V and 8 from J, leaving 12 bases between them. The CDR3 extends over 14 amino acids. CDR1 is SGHTA and CDR2 is FQGTGA in the germline V gene. The CDR3 spells CASSLSTTGGELFF. The CDR3 DNA sequence: TGTGCCAGCAGCTTATCTACTACCGGAGGGGAGCTGTTTTTT.

J is TRBJ2-3 and V is TRBV7-9; no clear D gene. Germline CDR1 SEHNR, CDR2 FQNEAQ (reference sequence). Between the trimmed V and J ends, which lost 1 base and 1 base, there was a span of 9 bases. The CDR3 is 15 amino acids. The CDR3 sequence: CASSLGESGTDTQYF. The CDR3 DNA reads as TGTGCCAGCAGCTTAGGTGAGAGTGGCACAGATACGCAGTATTTT. Variable domain in full (rest from reference TRBV7-9 and TRBJ2-3): DTGVSQNPRHKITKRGQNVTFRCDPISEHNRLYWYRQTLGQGPEFLTYFQNEAQLEKSRLLSDRFSAERPKGSFSTLEIQRTEQGDSAMYLCASSLGESGTDTQYFGPGTRLTVL.

This sequence joins TRBV15 and TRBJ2-5; 7 nucleotides align to TRBD2. The CDR3 sequence is 14 residues long. The junction had 1 base not matched to a gene; V was cut back by 0 bases and J by 3 bases. Germline CDR1 LNHNV, CDR2 YYDKDF (reference sequence). CDR3 DNA: TGTGCCACCAGCAGAGAGCTAGCGGAAGAGACCCAGTACTTC. Residues: CATSRELAEETQYF.

The gene calls are TRBV6-5 and TRBJ2-1, with D hard to call. CDR1 and CDR2 (germline): MNHEY, SVGAGI. The V and J ends lost 6 bases and 3 bases respectively, with 9 bases between them. CDR3 length: 13 residues. The CDR3 reads CASRSRFYNEQFF. The CDR3, as DNA: TGTGCCAGCAGGTCTCGCTTCTACAATGAGCAGTTCTTC.

This chain uses TRBV2 with TRBJ1-6; D may be TRBD1 (6 bases). Trimming left V 6 bases short and J 6 bases short, with 12 bases between. The CDR3 length is 14 residues. The germline V gene encodes CDR1 SNHLY and CDR2 FYNNEI. CDR3 nucleotides: TGTGCCAGCAGCTTGGGGGGCCCTAATTCACCCCTCCACTTT. Translation: CASSLGGPNSPLHF.

The J gene is TRBJ2-1, the V gene TRBV7-2; either TRBD1 or TRBD2 may fit D (5 bases each). CDR1 is SGHTA, CDR2 FQGNSA, per germline. The CDR3 has 15 amino acids. Between the trimmed V and J ends, which lost 4 bases and 10 bases, there was a span of 20 bases. CDR3 region: CASSSGTLTSLEQFF. The CDR3 coding sequence is TGTGCCAGCAGCTCCGGGACCCTCACCTCACTGGAGCAGTTCTTC.

The chain uses TRBV5-6 and TRBJ2-5; D not resolved. The germline CDR1 and CDR2 sequences are SGHDT and YYEEEE. Between the trimmed V and J ends, which lost 4 bases and 5 bases, there was a span of 21 bases. The CDR3 is 16 residues long. CDR3 DNA sequence: TGTGCCAGCAGCCGTCCCTCCGGACGGCCCAATGAGACCCAGTACTTC. Translated: CASSRPSGRPNETQYF.

The chain combines TRBV27 with TRBJ2-7; D might be TRBD1 or TRBD2, each matching 5 bases. Trimming left V 7 bases short and J 3 bases short, with 13 bases between. The CDR3 loop spans 13 amino acids. In germline, CDR1 is MNHEY, CDR2 SMNVEV (reference sequence). For the CDR3, the DNA is TGTGCCAGCACCCCGAGGGACGGCTACGAGCAGTACTTC. It codes for CASTPRDGYEQYF.

This rearrangement joins TRBV9 to TRBJ2-7; D tentatively reads TRBD1 or TRBD2 (5 bases each). The CDR3 sequence is 14 residues long. Trimming left V 4 bases short and J 3 bases short, with 14 bases between. Per the germline V gene, CDR1 is SGDLS and CDR2 is YYNGEE. CDR3 protein: CASSPGGRDYEQYF. The CDR3 region has the DNA TGTGCCAGCAGCCCCGGAGGCAGGGACTACGAGCAGTACTTC.

The V call is TRBV28, the J call TRBJ2-3; no definite D call. Germline lookup yields CDR1 MDHEN and CDR2 SYDVKM. The CDR3 length is 13 residues. Between the trimmed V and J ends, which lost 7 bases and 10 bases, there was a span of 18 bases. CDR3 residues: CASTQGRLPSQYF. The DNA of the CDR3 is TGTGCCAGCACCCAAGGCCGCCTCCCCTCGCAGTATTTT.